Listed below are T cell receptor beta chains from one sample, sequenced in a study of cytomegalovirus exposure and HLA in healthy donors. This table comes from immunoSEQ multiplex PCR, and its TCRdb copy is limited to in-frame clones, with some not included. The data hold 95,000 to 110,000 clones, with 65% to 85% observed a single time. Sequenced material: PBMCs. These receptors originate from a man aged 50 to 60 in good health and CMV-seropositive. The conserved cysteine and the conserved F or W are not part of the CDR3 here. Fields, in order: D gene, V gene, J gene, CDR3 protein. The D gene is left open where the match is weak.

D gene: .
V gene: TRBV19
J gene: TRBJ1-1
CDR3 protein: ASSSGRRTEAF

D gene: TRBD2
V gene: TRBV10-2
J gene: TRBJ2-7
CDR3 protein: ASSRLAETYEQY

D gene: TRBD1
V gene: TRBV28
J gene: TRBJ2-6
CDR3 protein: ASSPSQGAAGANVLT

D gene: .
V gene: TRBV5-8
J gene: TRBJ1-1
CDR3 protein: ASSIQGNTEAF

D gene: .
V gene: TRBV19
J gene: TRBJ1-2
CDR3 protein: ASRLPPEEGYT

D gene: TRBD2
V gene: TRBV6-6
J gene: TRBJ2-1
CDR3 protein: ASSLMAGGGNNEQF

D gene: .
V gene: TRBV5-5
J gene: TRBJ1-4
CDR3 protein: ASSFYGQGPNEKLF

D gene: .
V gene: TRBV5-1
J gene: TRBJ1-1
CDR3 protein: ASSSPGVGDTEAF

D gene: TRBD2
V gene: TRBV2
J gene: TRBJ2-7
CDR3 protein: ASTLGRLAGDEQY

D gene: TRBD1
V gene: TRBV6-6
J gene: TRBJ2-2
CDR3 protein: ASSLQGANTGELF

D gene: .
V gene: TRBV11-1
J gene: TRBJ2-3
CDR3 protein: ASSLPGRDTQY

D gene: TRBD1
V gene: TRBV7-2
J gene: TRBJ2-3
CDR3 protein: ASIIDRGTDTQY

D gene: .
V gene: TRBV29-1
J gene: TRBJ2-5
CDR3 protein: SVDGAWGGGGYQETQY

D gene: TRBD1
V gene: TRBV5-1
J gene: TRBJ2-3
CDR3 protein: ASSPGQGPTDTQY

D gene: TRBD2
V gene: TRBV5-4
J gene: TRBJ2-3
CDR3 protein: ASSLTSGSGTDTQY

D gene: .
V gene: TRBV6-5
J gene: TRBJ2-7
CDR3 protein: ASSYSKSSKRIEQY

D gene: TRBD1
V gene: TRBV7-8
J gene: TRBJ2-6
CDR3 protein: ASSSSGGPTFPGANVLT

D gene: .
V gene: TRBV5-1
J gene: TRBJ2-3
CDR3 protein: ASSLERIWDTQY

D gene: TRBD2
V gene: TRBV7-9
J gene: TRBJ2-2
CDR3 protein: ASSLERLAVSEELF

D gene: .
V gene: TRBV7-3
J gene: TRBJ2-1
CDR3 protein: ASSQRAGGGTNEQF

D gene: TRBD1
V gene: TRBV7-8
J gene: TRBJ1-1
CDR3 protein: ASSRGTGGMNTEAF

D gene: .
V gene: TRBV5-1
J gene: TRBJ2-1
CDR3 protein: ASSLDGGSGGEQF

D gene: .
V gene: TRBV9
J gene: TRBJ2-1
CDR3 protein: ASSVAGLNNEQF

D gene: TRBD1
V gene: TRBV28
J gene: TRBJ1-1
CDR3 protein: ASSFPLGTGSEAF

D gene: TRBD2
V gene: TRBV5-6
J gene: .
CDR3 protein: ASSSELAGVGEQY

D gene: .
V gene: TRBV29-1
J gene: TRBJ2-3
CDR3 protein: SVLMATDTQY

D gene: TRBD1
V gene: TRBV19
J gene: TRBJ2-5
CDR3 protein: ASTQTGGETQY

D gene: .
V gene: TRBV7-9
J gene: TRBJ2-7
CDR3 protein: ASSLTPYEQY

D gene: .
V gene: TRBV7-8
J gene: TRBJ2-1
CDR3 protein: ASSLRVPSYNEQF

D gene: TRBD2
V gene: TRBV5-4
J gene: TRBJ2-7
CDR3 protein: ASSWGLASSYEQY

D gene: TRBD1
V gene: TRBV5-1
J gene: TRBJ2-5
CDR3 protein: ASSPGQTQETQY

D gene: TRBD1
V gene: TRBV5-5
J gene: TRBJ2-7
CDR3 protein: ASSYKTGEREQY

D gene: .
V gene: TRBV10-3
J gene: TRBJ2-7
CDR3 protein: AISAQRHEQY

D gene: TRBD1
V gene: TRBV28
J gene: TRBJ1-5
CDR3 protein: ASRTGTGGIGNQPQH

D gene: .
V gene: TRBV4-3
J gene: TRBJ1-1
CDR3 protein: ASSGGLNTEAF

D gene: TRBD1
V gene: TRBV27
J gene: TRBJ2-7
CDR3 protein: ASSLKWQGVYEQY

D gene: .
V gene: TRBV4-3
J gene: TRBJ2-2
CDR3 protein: ASSQDGFRNTGELF

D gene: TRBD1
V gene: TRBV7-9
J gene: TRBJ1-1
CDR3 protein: SSSFWQGVDTEAF

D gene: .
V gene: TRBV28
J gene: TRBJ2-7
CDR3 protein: ASSSSGVVHEQY

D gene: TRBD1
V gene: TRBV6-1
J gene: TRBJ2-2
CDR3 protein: ASSSGGEIPGELF

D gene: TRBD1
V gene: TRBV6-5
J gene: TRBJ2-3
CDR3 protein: ASRLTGGTDTQY

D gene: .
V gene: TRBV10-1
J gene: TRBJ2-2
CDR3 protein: ASSVGAANTGELF

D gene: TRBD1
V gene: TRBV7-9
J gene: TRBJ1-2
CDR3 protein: ASSPRQGGYGYT

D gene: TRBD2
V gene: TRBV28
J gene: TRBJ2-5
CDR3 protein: ASSFGSLAEPQETQY

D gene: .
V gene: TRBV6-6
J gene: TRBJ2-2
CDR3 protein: ASSRGTGEPF

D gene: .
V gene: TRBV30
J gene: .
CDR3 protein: AWSDEARGGYEQY

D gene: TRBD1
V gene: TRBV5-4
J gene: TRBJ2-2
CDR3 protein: ASSRRDRDTGELF

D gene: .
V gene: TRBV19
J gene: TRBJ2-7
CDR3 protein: ASSIAGFPTTHYEQY

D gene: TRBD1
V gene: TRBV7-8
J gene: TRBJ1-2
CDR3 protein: ASSFSTGFNGYT

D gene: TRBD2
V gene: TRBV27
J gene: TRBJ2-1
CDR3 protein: ASSFDPREGNYNEQF

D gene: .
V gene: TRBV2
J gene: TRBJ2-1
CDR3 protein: ASREQGYEQF

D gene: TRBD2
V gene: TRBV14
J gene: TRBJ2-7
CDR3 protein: ASSHLGQAGGPYEQY

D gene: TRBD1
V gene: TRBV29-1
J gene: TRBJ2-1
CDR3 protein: SAVSGTGHGNEQF

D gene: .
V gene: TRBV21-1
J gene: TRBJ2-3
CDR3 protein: ASSKVSQGTDTQY

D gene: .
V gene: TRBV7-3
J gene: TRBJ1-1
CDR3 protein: ASSHTLNTEAF

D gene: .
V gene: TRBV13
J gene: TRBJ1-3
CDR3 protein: ASSLGFRDYSGNTIY